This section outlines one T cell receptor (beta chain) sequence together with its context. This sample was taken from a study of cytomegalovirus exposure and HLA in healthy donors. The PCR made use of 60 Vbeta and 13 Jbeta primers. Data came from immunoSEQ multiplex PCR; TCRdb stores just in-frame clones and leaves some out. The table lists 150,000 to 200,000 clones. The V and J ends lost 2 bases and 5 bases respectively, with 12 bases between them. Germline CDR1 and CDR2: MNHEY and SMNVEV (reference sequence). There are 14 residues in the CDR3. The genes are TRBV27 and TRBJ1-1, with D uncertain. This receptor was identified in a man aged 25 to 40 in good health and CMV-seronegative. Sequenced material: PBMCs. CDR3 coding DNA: TGTGCCAGCAGTTTACGCGGGCGCGAGACTGAAGCTTTCTTT. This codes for CASSLRGRETEAFF.